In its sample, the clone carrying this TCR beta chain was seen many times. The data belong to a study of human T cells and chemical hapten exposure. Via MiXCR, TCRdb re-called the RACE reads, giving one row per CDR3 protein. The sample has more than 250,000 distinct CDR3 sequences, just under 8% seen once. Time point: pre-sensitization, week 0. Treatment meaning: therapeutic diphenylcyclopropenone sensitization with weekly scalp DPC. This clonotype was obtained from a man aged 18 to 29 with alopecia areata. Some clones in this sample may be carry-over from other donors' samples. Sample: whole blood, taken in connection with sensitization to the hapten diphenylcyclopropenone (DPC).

This CDR3 reads CAIQQRRDTDTQYF. DNA for the CDR3: TGTGCCATCCAACAAAGAAGAGACACAGATACGCAGTATTTT. This chain links TRBV10-3 with TRBJ2-3; D is uncertain. With 8 bases removed from V and 2 bases from J, the gap between germline ends came to 14 bases. The CDR3 runs 14 residues. The germline CDR1 and CDR2 sequences are ENHRY and SYGVKD.